This T cell receptor beta chain was recorded in a study of response to subunit inactivated influenza vaccine. Overall study results and limits: Authors suggested seasonal influenza vaccinations each recruit few new T cells.

Via MiXCR, TCRdb re-called the RT-PCR reads, giving one row per CDR3 protein. The sample carries roughly 460,000 distinct CDR3 sequences, roughly 9.7% recorded once. The V end lost 2 bases, the J end lost 0 bases, and 5 bases lay between the germline ends. Germline-derived CDR1 and CDR2 are SNHLY and FYNNEI. The length of the CDR3 is 14 residues. A few counts support this clonotype. The antigen remains undetermined. Sample: PBMCs from blood, taken 40 to 50 days after vaccination. The chain has TRBV2 and TRBJ1-5; unclear D gene. The clonotype comes from a man aged 45-65 years who received an inactivated influenza vaccine. In DNA, the CDR3 is TGTGCCAGCAGTGAATGGGATAGCAATCAGCCCCAGCATTTT. Translating it yields CASSEWDSNQPQHF.